These T cell receptor beta chains were read from a single sample in a study of cytomegalovirus exposure and HLA in healthy donors. Clones were sequenced by immunoSEQ multiplex PCR, and TCRdb holds only the in-frame ones, with some missing. Among fewer than 150,000 clones, 70% to 75% were seen once, and the ten largest hold roughly 3.1%. Sample: PBMCs. The origin of the receptors is a man aged 30-40 years in good health and CMV-seronegative. Both conserved end residues are part of each CDR3. A D gene is named only where the DNA matches it firmly. Size is omitted from some rows. Given values are once, few, many or a class for expanded clones.

CDR3	DNA	J	V	D	size
CASSPGLYYEQYF	TGTGCCAGCAGCCCGGGACTATACTACGAGCAGTACTTC	TRBJ2-7	TRBV4-2	TRBD2	NA
CASSLPQGAGTEAFF	TGTGCCAGCAGTTTACCACAGGGGGCGGGGACTGAAGCTTTCTTT	TRBJ1-1	TRBV28	TRBD1	few
CSGGNYNEKLFF	TGCAGCGGGGGCAACTACAATGAAAAACTGTTTTTT	TRBJ1-4	TRBV29-1	NA	NA
CASSLQGDVYGYTF	TGTGCCAGCAGCTTACAGGGGGACGTCTATGGCTACACCTTC	TRBJ1-2	TRBV7-2	TRBD1	NA
CASSLWGRENIQYF	TGCGCCAGCAGCTTGTGGGGGCGGGAAAACATTCAGTACTTC	TRBJ2-4	TRBV5-1	NA	NA
CASSTTAGGSGELFF	TGTGCCAGCAGTACCACAGCGGGAGGTTCCGGGGAGCTGTTTTTT	TRBJ2-2	TRBV2	TRBD2	NA
CASSSSGGRFYEQYF	TGTGCCAGCAGCTCCTCAGGGGGTAGGTTCTACGAGCAGTACTTC	TRBJ2-7	TRBV7-2	TRBD1	NA
CASSEDRGVDTDTQYF	TGTGCCAGCAGTGAAGACAGGGGTGTAGACACAGATACGCAGTATTTT	TRBJ2-3	TRBV6-1	TRBD1	NA
CASSSTRPSGANVLTF	TGCGCCAGCAGTTCCACGAGGCCCTCTGGGGCCAACGTCCTGACTTTC	TRBJ2-6	TRBV4-1	NA	few
CAISESSFFSGQPQHF	TGTGCCATCAGTGAGTCGAGTTTTTTTTCCGGTCAGCCCCAGCATTTT	TRBJ1-5	TRBV10-3	NA	NA
CAAGTSGSTDTQYF	TGTGCCGCAGGGACTAGCGGGAGCACAGATACGCAGTATTTT	TRBJ2-3	TRBV25-1	TRBD2	NA
CASSPITEPYEQYF	TGCGCCAGCAGCCCGATAACTGAACCCTACGAGCAGTACTTC	TRBJ2-7	TRBV4-1	NA	once
CASSPGTGASGQETQYF	TGTGCCAGCTCGCCCGGGACAGGGGCTTCGGGGCAAGAGACCCAGTACTTC	TRBJ2-5	TRBV18	TRBD1	NA
CASSMTGEDGTDTQYF	TGTGCCAGTAGTATGACAGGGGAGGATGGCACAGATACGCAGTATTTT	TRBJ2-3	TRBV19	TRBD1	NA
CASSYGTGPLNTEAFF	TGCGCCAGCAGCTACGGGACAGGACCCTTGAACACTGAAGCTTTCTTT	TRBJ1-1	TRBV5-1	TRBD1	NA
CASSLSSVFMEATNEKLFF	TGTGCCAGCAGTTTATCGTCGGTGTTTATGGAGGCAACTAATGAAAAACTGTTTTTT	TRBJ1-4	TRBV28	NA	NA
CASNSRGGGTDTQYF	TGTGCCAGCAATTCCCGGGGGGGCGGCACAGATACGCAGTATTTT	TRBJ2-3	TRBV6-5	TRBD2	NA
CASSYRDKETQYF	TGTGCCAGCAGTTACAGAGACAAAGAGACCCAGTACTTC	TRBJ2-5	TRBV6-5	NA	few
CASSLRLVGYEQYF	TGTGCCAGCAGCTTGAGGCTAGTGGGTTACGAGCAGTACTTC	TRBJ2-7	TRBV11-2	NA	few
CASIPPAARGGGNTIYF	TGTGCCAGCATACCCCCCGCCGCCCGGGGAGGTGGAAACACCATATATTTT	TRBJ1-3	TRBV2	NA	NA
CASGYLSGRIETQYF	TGTGCTAGTGGGTACCTTAGCGGGAGGATTGAGACCCAGTACTTC	TRBJ2-5	TRBV12-5	TRBD2	NA
CASSTGTGGFQPQHF	TGTGCCAGTAGTACCGGGACAGGGGGTTTTCAGCCCCAGCATTTT	TRBJ1-5	TRBV19	TRBD1	NA
CASSLVASGAVDTQYF	TGCGCCAGCAGCTTGGTGGCTAGCGGGGCCGTGGATACGCAGTATTTT	TRBJ2-3	TRBV5-1	TRBD2	NA
CASIGNAGGTDTQYF	TGCGCCAGCATCGGAAACGCAGGGGGCACAGATACGCAGTATTTT	TRBJ2-3	TRBV5-1	NA	NA
CASSGGTGSYSNQPQHF	TGTGCCAGCAGCGGCGGGACAGGGTCCTATAGCAATCAGCCCCAGCATTTT	TRBJ1-5	TRBV5-5	TRBD1	NA
CASKEQGTQPQHF	TGTGCCAGCAAGGAGCAGGGTACTCAGCCCCAGCATTTT	TRBJ1-5	TRBV2	NA	NA
CASSVQPDRYTEAFF	TGTGCCAGCAGCGTTCAACCTGACAGGTACACTGAAGCTTTCTTT	TRBJ1-1	TRBV5-6	NA	few
CASSWSSLDTQYF	TGTGCCAGCAGCTGGTCTAGCTTAGATACGCAGTATTTT	TRBJ2-3	TRBV7-9	NA	once
CASSESGRTSVLFYEQFF	TGTGCCAGCAGTGAATCCGGTCGAACTAGCGTCCTTTTCTATGAGCAGTTCTTC	TRBJ2-1	TRBV25-1	TRBD2	NA
CASSLGAGGHETQYF	TGTGCCAGCAGCTTAGGTGCGGGGGGGCATGAGACCCAGTACTTC	TRBJ2-5	TRBV7-2	TRBD2	NA
CAWSGSGFEQFF	TGTGCCTGGAGTGGTAGCGGTTTTGAGCAGTTCTTC	TRBJ2-1	TRBV30	NA	NA
CASSQDSGTQSNTEAFF	TGTGCCAGCAGCCAAGATTCAGGGACACAATCGAACACTGAAGCTTTCTTT	TRBJ1-1	TRBV14	NA	NA
CASSEPEGTYNEQFF	TGTGCCAGCAGTGAACCAGAGGGGACATACAATGAGCAGTTCTTC	TRBJ2-1	TRBV2	NA	once
CSVQNEYPPQYF	TGCAGCGTTCAGAATGAATACCCCCCCCAGTACTTC	TRBJ2-7	TRBV29-1	NA	NA
CTSSEGDTEAFF	TGCACCTCGTCCGAGGGTGACACTGAAGCTTTCTTT	TRBJ1-1	TRBV29-1	NA	NA
CASSPLGNGLYEQYF	TGTGCCAGCAGCCCCCTCGGTAACGGACTCTACGAGCAGTACTTC	TRBJ2-7	TRBV14	NA	NA
CASSHEVQGVNTIYF	TGCGCCAGCAGCCACGAAGTACAGGGGGTAAACACCATATATTTT	TRBJ1-3	TRBV5-1	TRBD1	NA
CASSVGQGINYGYTF	TGTGCCAGCAGTGTTGGACAGGGAATTAACTATGGCTACACCTTC	TRBJ1-2	TRBV2	TRBD1	once
CASSETSGGAGTQYF	TGTGCCAGCAGTGAAACTAGCGGGGGGGCAGGTACGCAGTATTTT	TRBJ2-3	TRBV2	TRBD2	few
CASSGTGTTYEQYF	TGCGCCAGCAGTGGGACAGGGACAACCTACGAGCAGTACTTC	TRBJ2-7	TRBV5-1	TRBD1	few
CASRSGSTEAFF	TGTGCCAGCAGGTCGGGGAGCACTGAAGCTTTCTTT	TRBJ1-1	TRBV5-6	NA	NA
CASRKHGHPEAFF	TGTGCCAGCAGGAAACATGGGCACCCTGAAGCTTTCTTT	TRBJ1-1	TRBV28	NA	NA
CASSFRQGITEAFF	TGTGCCAGCAGCTTCCGACAGGGGATCACTGAAGCTTTCTTT	TRBJ1-1	TRBV7-2	TRBD1	NA